A selection of T cell receptor beta chains follows, all from one sample in a study of T cells in Graves' hyperthyroidism and ophthalmopathy. A single record per CDR3 protein comes from TCRdb applying MiXCR to the multiplex PCR reads. Among about 350,000 distinct CDR3 sequences, roughly 20% were seen once, and the ten largest hold roughly a sixth. The sequenced sample was blood. Receptor source: a woman in her forties with Graves' ophthalmopathy. The CDR3 runs from the conserved cysteine through the conserved F or W. The D gene is left open where the match is weak. Size values are once, few and many counts, or a class for expanded clones, and some rows have none.

d_gene,abundance,j_gene,v_gene,CDR3aa,CDR3nt
-,many,TRBJ1-1,TRBV10-3,CAIRSEPGTEAFF,TGTGCCATCAGATCTGAACCCGGCACTGAAGCTTTCTTT
-,many,TRBJ2-2,TRBV28,CASSPLAYTGELFF,TGTGCCAGCAGTCCCCTAGCGTACACCGGGGAGCTGTTTTTT
-,many,TRBJ1-5,TRBV27,CASSLGEGEQPQHF,TGTGCCAGCAGTTTGGGAGAGGGAGAGCAGCCCCAGCATTTT
-,-,TRBJ2-7,TRBV28,CASSSGPPGTYEQYF,TGTGCCAGCAGTTCAGGGCCGCCCGGGACCTACGAGCAGTACTTC
TRBD1,many,TRBJ1-2,TRBV10-3,CATREGAINYGYTF,TGTGCCACGAGGGAGGGGGCCATCAACTATGGCTACACCTTC
-,many,TRBJ1-2,TRBV28,CASSFVYGYTF,TGTGCCAGCAGTTTCGTATATGGCTACACCTTC
TRBD1,-,TRBJ2-7,TRBV18,CASSPIRDSDYKQYF,TGTGCCAGCTCTCCAATCCGGGACAGCGACTACAAGCAGTACTTC
TRBD1,many,TRBJ1-6,TRBV25-1,CATKGTGTGYSPLHF,TGTGCCACCAAGGGGACGGGGACAGGGTATTCACCCCTCCACTTT
-,many,TRBJ1-5,TRBV6-1,CASNNRVSDQPQHF,TGTGCCAGCAACAACAGGGTTTCGGATCAGCCCCAGCATTTT
TRBD1,many,TRBJ2-2,TRBV28,CASRGQGNTGELFF,TGTGCCAGCAGGGGACAGGGAAACACCGGGGAGCTGTTTTTT
-,many,TRBJ1-3,TRBV15,CATSRITDPDTIYF,TGTGCCACCAGCAGAATTACAGACCCGGACACCATATATTTT
-,once,TRBJ1-1,TRBV6-2/TRBV6-3,CASSYSTQNTEAFF,TGTGCCAGCAGTTACTCGACCCAAAACACTGAAGCTTTCTTT
-,many,TRBJ2-7,TRBV6-2/TRBV6-3,CASSYGIFSGAYEQYF,TGTGCCAGCAGTTACGGTATCTTCAGCGGAGCCTACGAGCAGTACTTC
-,many,TRBJ2-7,TRBV27,CASAPGGTAYEQYF,TGTGCCAGCGCCCCAGGCGGGACAGCTTACGAGCAGTACTTC
-,few,TRBJ1-1,TRBV18,CASSQRGEGRNTEAFF,TGTGCCAGCTCACAGAGGGGAGAGGGCCGGAACACTGAAGCTTTCTTT
TRBD2,many,TRBJ2-7,TRBV12-3/TRBV12-4,CASSFGGVVYEQYF,TGTGCCAGCAGTTTCGGGGGGGTAGTCTACGAGCAGTACTTC
-,many,TRBJ2-7,TRBV6-1,CASSPPPRRSYEQYF,TGTGCCAGCAGTCCCCCTCCCCGTAGGTCCTACGAGCAGTACTTC
TRBD2,many,TRBJ2-7,TRBV6-5,CASSYLGLAGVEQYF,TGTGCCAGCAGTTACCTAGGACTAGCGGGAGTCGAGCAGTACTTC
TRBD1,many,TRBJ2-4,TRBV29-1,CRRQGAKNIQYF,TGCAGACGACAGGGGGCCAAAAACATTCAGTACTTC
-,few,TRBJ2-2,TRBV18,CASSPPSSGELFF,TGTGCCAGCTCACCACCGAGCTCCGGGGAGCTGTTTTTT
-,-,TRBJ1-2,TRBV14,CASSRGVLDYGYTF,TGTGCCAGCAGCCGAGGGGTTTTAGACTATGGCTACACCTTC
-,many,TRBJ1-1,TRBV27,CASSLVGGDTEAFF,TGTGCCAGCAGTTTAGTGGGGGGCGACACTGAAGCTTTCTTT
-,many,TRBJ1-1,TRBV7-6,CASSLVSRGTEAFF,TGTGCCAGCAGCTTAGTTTCAAGGGGCACTGAAGCTTTCTTT
TRBD1,-,TRBJ2-5,TRBV6-1,CASSPGDRDAETQYF,TGTGCCAGCAGTCCCGGTGACAGGGACGCAGAGACCCAGTACTTC
TRBD1,many,TRBJ1-5,TRBV6-2/TRBV6-3,CASSRTGRNQPQHF,TGTGCCAGCAGCCGGACAGGGAGGAATCAGCCCCAGCATTTT
-,-,TRBJ2-5,TRBV6-1,CASSAGRQETQYF,TGTGCCAGCAGTGCCGGACGACAAGAGACCCAGTACTTC
TRBD2,few,TRBJ2-1,TRBV3-1,CASSPTGLAGPSSYNEQFF,TGTGCCAGCAGCCCCACCGGACTAGCGGGACCAAGCTCCTACAATGAGCAGTTCTTC
-,many,TRBJ2-7,TRBV6-5,CASSSTGSSYEQYF,TGTGCCAGCAGTTCGACGGGAAGCTCCTACGAGCAGTACTTC
-,many,TRBJ2-7,TRBV5-6,CASSGSAYEQYF,TGTGCCAGCAGCGGTTCGGCCTACGAGCAGTACTTC
TRBD1,many,TRBJ2-2,TRBV30,CAWKSQGADTGELFF,TGTGCCTGGAAGAGTCAGGGGGCGGACACCGGGGAGCTGTTTTTT
-,-,TRBJ2-6,TRBV6-1,CASRKRGGPGANVLTF,TGTGCCAGCAGGAAAAGAGGGGGACCTGGGGCCAACGTCCTGACTTTC
-,many,TRBJ2-7,TRBV5-5,CASSSVRYLREQYF,TGTGCCAGCAGCTCGGTTAGGTACCTCCGCGAGCAGTACTTC
TRBD2,-,TRBJ2-5,TRBV7-2,CASSLLGLAGQETQYF,TGTGCCAGCAGCTTACTAGGACTAGCGGGCCAAGAGACCCAGTACTTC
-,many,TRBJ2-7,TRBV7-2,CASSWVGYEQYF,TGTGCCAGCAGCTGGGTTGGATACGAGCAGTACTTC
-,-,TRBJ1-2,TRBV28,CASSFFGISEVYGYIF,TGTGCCAGCAGTTTCTTCGGGATATCCGAAGTCTATGGCTACATCTTC
TRBD1,many,TRBJ2-7,TRBV29-1,CSATSRAPRQGSYEQYF,TGCAGCGCAACGTCACGAGCCCCCCGACAGGGGTCCTACGAGCAATACTTC
TRBD2,many,TRBJ2-1,TRBV12-3/TRBV12-4,CASSFGLAGVRWYDNEQFF,TGTGCCAGCAGTTTCGGACTAGCGGGAGTTCGATGGTATGACAATGAGCAGTTCTTC
-,-,TRBJ1-5,TRBV6-1,CASRVRNDQPQHF,TGTGCCAGCAGGGTCAGAAATGATCAGCCCCAGCATTTT
-,many,TRBJ2-5,TRBV19,CASSILEGETQYF,TGTGCCAGTAGTATCCTGGAAGGGGAGACCCAGTACTTC
TRBD2,many,TRBJ2-2,TRBV6-2/TRBV6-3,CASNNIRDLAGGRGGELFF,TGTGCCAGCAACAACATCCGGGATCTAGCGGGAGGGCGAGGCGGGGAGCTGTTTTTT
TRBD1,many,TRBJ2-7,TRBV5-4,CASSPPTGIHEQYF,TGTGCCAGCAGCCCCCCGACAGGGATTCACGAGCAGTACTTC
-,few,TRBJ1-5,TRBV6-1,CASSELGSLNQPQHF,TGTGCCAGCAGTGAACTAGGGAGTCTCAATCAGCCCCAGCATTTT
-,many,TRBJ1-3,TRBV30,CAWNLRQGNTIYF,TGTGCCTGGAACCTACGTCAAGGAAACACCATATATTTT
-,many,TRBJ2-7,TRBV20-1,CSARYSGTTYEQYF,TGCAGTGCTAGATACAGCGGGACAACCTACGAGCAGTACTTC
TRBD1,many,TRBJ1-1,TRBV28,CASSARQGAPGTEAFF,TGTGCCAGCAGTGCGCGACAGGGGGCGCCGGGGACTGAAGCTTTCTTT
-,many,TRBJ2-7,TRBV6-5,CASRGTVSYEQYF,TGTGCCAGCAGAGGGACTGTCTCCTACGAGCAGTACTTC
-,-,TRBJ1-5,TRBV27,CASSHRVHQPQHF,TGTGCCAGCAGCCACAGGGTCCATCAGCCCCAGCATTTT
-,many,TRBJ2-2,TRBV6-5,CASSPGFSANTGELFF,TGTGCCAGCAGTCCCGGCTTTTCCGCGAACACCGGGGAGCTGTTTTTT
-,many,TRBJ1-2,TRBV4-2,CASSQVAGSNYGYTF,TGTGCCAGCAGCCAAGTTGCGGGCTCTAACTATGGCTACACCTTC
TRBD1,-,TRBJ2-7,TRBV7-2,CASSPFRTGGDEQYF,TGTGCCAGCAGCCCTTTCCGGACAGGGGGCGACGAGCAGTACTTC
-,many,TRBJ2-1,TRBV7-2,CASSLVGSSYNEQFF,TGTGCCAGCAGCTTAGTCGGGAGTTCCTACAATGAGCAGTTCTTC
-,many,TRBJ2-2,TRBV6-5,CASSYWRENTGELFF,TGTGCCAGCAGTTACTGGAGGGAGAACACCGGGGAGCTGTTTTTT
TRBD2,-,TRBJ2-7,TRBV12-3/TRBV12-4,CASSYSGRAREQYF,TGTGCCAGCAGTTATAGCGGGAGGGCGAGGGAGCAGTACTTC
-,many,TRBJ2-6,TRBV27,CASLNSGANVLTF,TGTGCCAGCCTGAACTCTGGGGCCAACGTCCTGACTTTC
TRBD1,many,TRBJ2-7,TRBV28,CASSFRRGQESYF,TGTGCCAGCAGTTTCCGCAGGGGGCAAGAGAGTTACTTC
-,many,TRBJ1-1,TRBV12-3/TRBV12-4,CASTRQSSTEAFF,TGTGCCAGCACCCGACAGTCCTCCACTGAAGCTTTCTTT
TRBD1,many,TRBJ1-3,TRBV29-1,CSATTGVAGNTIYF,TGCAGCGCAACTACAGGGGTCGCCGGAAACACCATATATTTT